The TCR beta chain described here comes from a study of shared clonotypes between healthy human individuals. Only one count was recorded for this clone. J gave up 1 base and V 4 bases, and 0 bases lay outside the gene matches. The V gene's germline CDR1 is LGHNA and CDR2 YSLEER. The CDR3 has 15 amino acids. Repertoires were generated with immunoSEQ multiplex PCR, while TCRdb's copy carries only in-frame clones and drops some. The sample records about 1 million clones, around 75% being singletons. This chain connects TRBV4-3 to TRBJ2-2; 10 nucleotides agree with TRBD1. The receptor was isolated from a man aged 18 to 30 in good health. Input material: memory CD4+ T cells sorted from blood. This sample's subset: CD45RA-negative fraction. CDR3 sequence reads: CASSRDRGNTGELFF. In nucleotides, the CDR3 is TGCGCCAGCAGCCGGGACAGGGGGAACACCGGGGAGCTGTTTTTT.